This paragraph reports one T cell receptor (beta chain). Its antigen is unidentified. The source of the sample is a study of T cells in localized non-small cell lung cancer. TCRdb's copy holds only in-frame clones and misses some; the assay was immunoSEQ multiplex PCR. The data show 130,000 or so clones, 89% seen once. General study results and limits: Uninvolved neighboring lung showed the greatest T cell clonality, exceeding tumor.

The input for sequencing was peripheral blood, taken before any cancer treatment. The source of this sequence is a female donor older than 55 with stage I lung adenocarcinoma.

CDR3 nucleotides: TGTGCCAGTAGTATCGACAGGGTGGTAAATGAAAAACTGTTTTTT. Its translation: CASSIDRVVNEKLFF. The rearrangement joins TRBV19 to TRBJ1-4; 7 bases are a match to TRBD1. This CDR3 has 15 residues. J lost 5 bases, V lost 3 bases, and 6 bases had no gene match. Germline CDR1 LNHDA, CDR2 SQIVND (reference sequence).